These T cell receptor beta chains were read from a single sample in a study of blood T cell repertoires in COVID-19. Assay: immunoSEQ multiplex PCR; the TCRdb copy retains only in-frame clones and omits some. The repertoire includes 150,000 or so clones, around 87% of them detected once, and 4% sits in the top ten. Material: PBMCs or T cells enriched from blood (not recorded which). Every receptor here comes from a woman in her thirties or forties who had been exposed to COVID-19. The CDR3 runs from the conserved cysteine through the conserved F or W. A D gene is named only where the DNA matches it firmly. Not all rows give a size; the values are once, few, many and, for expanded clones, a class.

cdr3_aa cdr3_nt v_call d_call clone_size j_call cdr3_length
CASSLGHGLGQETQYF TGTGCCAGCAGTTTAGGTCATGGACTAGGTCAAGAGACCCAGTACTTC TRBV28 TRBD2 . TRBJ2-5 16
CASSTGTGWSTDTQYF TGTGCCAGCAGCACCGGGACAGGATGGAGCACAGATACGCAGTATTTT TRBV5-5 TRBD1 . TRBJ2-3 16
CASSSHSSGYTGELFF TGTGCCAGCAGTTCACACTCTAGCGGCTACACCGGGGAGCTGTTTTTT TRBV28 TRBD2 . TRBJ2-2 16
CASSQDGAGGSSYEQYF TGTGCCAGCAGCCAAGACGGGGCGGGGGGAAGCTCCTACGAGCAGTACTTC TRBV4-2 TRBD2 . TRBJ2-7 17
CASSFGLAVTGELFF TGTGCCAGCAGCTTCGGACTAGCGGTCACCGGGGAGCTGTTTTTT TRBV7-2 TRBD2 . TRBJ2-2 15
CASSEQGALNTEAFF TGTGCCAGCAGCGAACAGGGGGCCTTGAACACTGAAGCTTTCTTT TRBV7-8 TRBD1 . TRBJ1-1 15
CASSVTKNTEAFF TGCGCCAGCAGCGTGACAAAGAACACTGAAGCTTTCTTT TRBV10-1 . . TRBJ1-1 13
CASITYGLQGYEQYF TGTGCCAGCATTACGTATGGACTCCAGGGGTACGAGCAGTACTTC TRBV6-5 . . TRBJ2-7 15
CASSPRIPAGRGNSPLHF TGTGCCAGCAGCCCCAGGATACCGGCAGGGCGCGGAAATTCACCCCTCCACTTT TRBV3-1/TRBV3-2 . . TRBJ1-6 18
CASSRPQGPSGNTIYF TGCGCCAGCAGCAGACCTCAGGGCCCCTCTGGAAACACCATATATTTT TRBV5-1 . . TRBJ1-3 16
CASSPPSGEQFF TGTGCCAGCAGCCCCCCGTCCGGTGAGCAGTTCTTC TRBV7-3 . once TRBJ2-1 12
CASSLDGNYGYTF TGCGCCAGCAGCTTGGATGGCAACTATGGCTACACCTTC TRBV5-1 . . TRBJ1-2 13
CASSYSRVIPNTEAFF TGTGCCAGCAGTTACTCACGGGTGATACCGAACACTGAAGCTTTCTTT TRBV6-5 . . TRBJ1-1 16
CASSEMVGVNQPQHF TGTGCCAGCAGTGAAATGGTAGGGGTTAATCAGCCCCAGCATTTT TRBV6-1 . . TRBJ1-5 15
CASSPTGGRETQYF TGTGCCAGCAGCCCGACAGGGGGGAGAGAGACCCAGTACTTC TRBV7-3 TRBD1 . TRBJ2-5 14
CASTGDTVYGYTF TGTGCCAGCACCGGGGACACAGTCTATGGCTACACCTTC TRBV3-1/TRBV3-2 . . TRBJ1-2 13
CASSLSLQGYGYTF TGTGCCAGCAGTTTATCCCTCCAGGGATATGGCTACACCTTC TRBV28 . . TRBJ1-2 14
CASSLSGGITDEQFF TGTGCCAGCAGCCTAAGCGGGGGAATTACGGATGAGCAGTTCTTC TRBV3-1/TRBV3-2 TRBD2 . TRBJ2-1 15
CASSYSQGNTEAFF TGTGCCAGCAGTTACTCGCAGGGGAACACTGAAGCTTTCTTT TRBV6-2/TRBV6-3 . . TRBJ1-1 14
CASSDNGRTDTQYF TGTGCCAGCAGTGATAACGGTCGCACAGATACGCAGTATTTT TRBV2 . once TRBJ2-3 14
CASRPRQGSNTEAFF TGTGCCAGCAGACCTCGACAGGGGAGCAACACTGAAGCTTTCTTT TRBV7-2 TRBD1 once TRBJ1-1 15
CASSHGTGIDTQYF TGCGCCAGCAGCCACGGGACAGGGATAGATACGCAGTATTTT TRBV5-1 TRBD1 . TRBJ2-3 14
CASSLAGGAPLTHYEQYF TGTGCCAGCTCACTGGCGGGTGGAGCGCCCTTGACGCACTACGAGCAGTACTTC TRBV18 . . TRBJ2-7 18
CASSFHTNYGYTF TGTGCCAGCAGCTTCCACACTAACTATGGCTACACCTTC TRBV11-2 . . TRBJ1-2 13
CASGSPWGDVSTDTQYF TGTGCTAGTGGTTCCCCTTGGGGGGACGTAAGCACAGATACGCAGTATTTT TRBV12-5 . . TRBJ2-3 17
CASSLGTGSPTNEKLFF TGCGCCAGCAGCCTAGGGACAGGGTCACCAACTAATGAAAAACTGTTTTTT TRBV5-1 TRBD1 . TRBJ1-4 17
CASSHRQGGKTEAFF TGTGCCAGCAGCCATAGACAGGGTGGGAAGACTGAAGCTTTCTTT TRBV3-1/TRBV3-2 TRBD1 . TRBJ1-1 15
CASSWDRNTEAFF TGCGCCAGCAGCTGGGACAGGAACACTGAAGCTTTCTTT TRBV5-1 TRBD1 few TRBJ1-1 13
CASSIGDSNTEAFF TGTGCCAGTAGTATAGGCGACTCTAACACTGAAGCTTTCTTT TRBV19 . . TRBJ1-1 14
CASKEGSTTEAFF TGTGCCAGTAAGGAGGGGTCAACCACTGAAGCTTTCTTT TRBV19 . . TRBJ1-1 13
CASSSTYRTANYGYTF TGTGCCAGCAGTTCTACATATAGGACAGCCAACTATGGCTACACCTTC TRBV13 . . TRBJ1-2 16
CASSIRGGNSGNTIYF TGTGCCAGTAGTATCCGAGGGGGCAACTCTGGAAACACCATATATTTT TRBV19 TRBD1 . TRBJ1-3 16
CATNRRDEEDGELFF TGTGCCACCAACCGGCGGGACGAGGAGGACGGGGAGCTGTTTTTT TRBV5-4 . . TRBJ2-2 15
CASSSGQGARSEQFF TGTGCCAGCAGCTCGGGACAGGGGGCACGGAGTGAGCAGTTCTTC TRBV7-2 TRBD1 . TRBJ2-1 15
CSVEGANGYGYTF TGCAGCGTTGAAGGGGCGAACGGCTATGGCTACACCTTC TRBV29-1 . . TRBJ1-2 13
CASRLDREEAFF TGTGCCAGCAGACTCGACAGAGAGGAAGCTTTCTTT TRBV6-6 . . TRBJ1-1 12
CASSIRQGHRGYTF TGTGCCAGTAGTATCAGACAGGGGCATCGTGGCTACACCTTC TRBV19 TRBD1 . TRBJ1-2 14
CASSEGTANEKLFF TGTGCCAGCAGCGAAGGGACAGCTAATGAAAAACTGTTTTTT TRBV3-1/TRBV3-2 TRBD1 . TRBJ1-4 14
CASSPQVTVGNTIYF TGTGCCAGCTCACCACAGGTAACAGTTGGAAACACCATATATTTT TRBV18 . . TRBJ1-3 15
CASSKDRVYNEQFF TGTGCCAGCAGCAAGGACAGGGTTTACAATGAGCAGTTCTTC TRBV5-5 TRBD1 once TRBJ2-1 14
CASSYDPTSGSSPGELFF TGTGCCAGCAGTTACGACCCGACTAGCGGGAGTTCGCCCGGGGAGCTGTTTTTT TRBV6-2/TRBV6-3 TRBD2 . TRBJ2-2 18
CASSYRRQVIDTEAFF TGTGCCAGCAGTTACAGGAGACAGGTTATCGACACTGAAGCTTTCTTT TRBV6-2/TRBV6-3 . . TRBJ1-1 16
CASSFVAGGLGEQYF TGTGCCAGCAGTTTTGTAGCGGGAGGGCTTGGGGAGCAGTACTTC TRBV28 TRBD2 . TRBJ2-7 15
CASSGGLRGHGYTF TGTGCCAGCAGCGGTGGCCTTAGGGGGCACGGCTACACCTTC TRBV6-5 TRBD1 . TRBJ1-2 14
CASSFSGTSGSTDTQYF TGTGCCAGCAGTTTTTCCGGGACTAGCGGGAGCACAGATACGCAGTATTTT TRBV28 TRBD2 . TRBJ2-3 17
CASSWTGGGYSNQPQHF TGTGCCAGCAGCTGGACAGGGGGCGGTTATAGCAATCAGCCCCAGCATTTT TRBV5-6 TRBD1 . TRBJ1-5 17
CASSLPSESNGWNEQFF TGTGCCAGCAGCTTACCCAGCGAGAGTAACGGTTGGAATGAGCAGTTCTTC TRBV7-9 . . TRBJ2-1 17
CASSTTGGGYEQYF TGTGCCAGTAGCACGACAGGGGGCGGTTACGAGCAGTACTTC TRBV19 TRBD1 . TRBJ2-7 14
CASSLGGGRETDTQYF TGTGCCAGCAGCTTAGGTGGGGGGAGGGAAACAGATACGCAGTATTTT TRBV7-2 TRBD2 . TRBJ2-3 16
CASSEAGGNTEAFF TGTGCCAGCAGTGAAGCCGGAGGGAACACTGAAGCTTTCTTT TRBV6-1 . . TRBJ1-1 14
CAISATGDHGYTF TGTGCCATCAGCGCGACAGGGGACCATGGCTACACCTTC TRBV10-3 TRBD1 . TRBJ1-2 13
CASFGFTGPYSYEQYF TGTGCCAGCTTTGGTTTCACAGGGCCCTACTCCTACGAGCAGTACTTC TRBV25-1 . . TRBJ2-7 16
CASSFGTSGSQTDTQYF TGTGCCAGCAGTTTTGGGACTAGCGGGAGCCAGACAGATACGCAGTATTTT TRBV5-4 TRBD2 . TRBJ2-3 17
CSVAGQGAVNTIYF TGCAGCGTGGCCGGGCAGGGGGCGGTTAACACCATATATTTT TRBV29-1 TRBD1 once TRBJ1-3 14
CASSLILQETQYF TGTGCCAGCAGCTTGATCCTCCAAGAGACCCAGTACTTC TRBV5-6 . . TRBJ2-5 13
CSVAWGRHMNTEAFF TGCAGCGTTGCATGGGGGCGCCACATGAACACTGAAGCTTTCTTT TRBV29-1 . . TRBJ1-1 15
CASSSRLLGTEQFF TGTGCCAGCAGTTCGAGACTACTAGGTACTGAGCAGTTCTTC TRBV27 . . TRBJ2-1 14